Each of the 18 T cell receptor beta chains below was sequenced from the same sample in a study of identifying expanded T cells in peripheral blood. Sequencing was performed with immunoSEQ multiplex PCR; in TCRdb, only in-frame clones are kept and a portion is missing. The data hold tens of thousands of clones, with 88% observed a single time. Sequencing used blood. These receptors were collected from a person aged 18 to 75 in good health.

The chain carries TRBV6-6 and TRBJ2-7; D unclear. The germline CDR1 and CDR2 sequences are MNHNY and SVGAGI (reference sequence). This CDR3 region has 13 residues. The V end was cut by 5 bases, the J end by 3 bases, with 11 bases between. The CDR3 is CASSPNVNYEQYF. The CDR3 nucleotides are TGTGCCAGCAGTCCTAATGTGAACTACGAGCAGTACTTC.

V usage is TRBV27 and J usage is TRBJ1-1; TRBD1 is a possible D gene (5 bases). V was cut by 3 bases and J by 4 bases, with 15 bases left in between. The CDR3 covers 15 residues. Germline V lookup: CDR1 MNHEY, CDR2 SMNVEV (reference sequence). The CDR3 protein is CASSFYGFGGTEAFF. CDR3 coding DNA: TGTGCCAGCAGTTTTTATGGGTTCGGGGGCACTGAAGCTTTCTTT.

This clone was recorded a few times. The chain uses TRBV6-5 and TRBJ1-2; D is ambiguous. This CDR3 region has 13 residues. Deletions cut 6 bases from V and 4 bases from J, with 12 bases between. Germline assignment: CDR1 MNHEY and CDR2 SVGAGI. The CDR3, as DNA: TGTGCCAGCAGCCCGATCGGTAGCTATGGCTACACCTTC. Its translation is CASSPIGSYGYTF.

J is TRBJ2-1 and V is TRBV19; 7 bases are a match to TRBD1. The CDR3 has 14 amino acids. Per germline, CDR1 LNHDA and CDR2 SQIVND (reference sequence). J lost 5 bases, V lost 8 bases, and 9 bases had no gene match. DNA of the CDR3: TGTGCCAGTGGACCTCGACAGGGCCACAATGAGCAGTTCTTC. Translated: CASGPRQGHNEQFF. Together with reference TRBV19 and TRBJ2-1, the CDR3 gives the full variable domain: DGGITQSPKYLFRKEGQNVTLSCEQNLNHDAMYWYRQDPGQGLRLIYYSQIVNDFQKGDIAEGYSVSREKKESFPLTVTSAQKNPTAFYLCASGPRQGHNEQFFGPGTRLTVL.

The genes are TRBV5-1 and TRBJ1-2, with 8 bases that match TRBD1. The V segment lost 4 bases and the J segment 0 bases; nucleotides outside the gene matches: 17. The CDR3 has 19 residues. The germline CDR1 and CDR2 sequences are SGHRS and YFSETQ. The CDR3 DNA follows: TGCGCCAGCAGCGGAGGGACAGGCGGTGACCGGAGAACTAACTATGGCTACACCTTC. It yields the protein CASSGGTGGDRRTNYGYTF. Full variable domain (outside the CDR3, taken from reference TRBV5-1 and TRBJ1-2): KAGVTQTPRYLIKTRGQQVTLSCSPISGHRSVSWYQQTPGQGLQFLFEYFSETQRNKGNFPGRFSGRQFSNSRSEMNVSTLELGDSALYLCASSGGTGGDRRTNYGYTFGSGTRLTVV.

The gene calls are TRBV30 and TRBJ1-5, with D perhaps matching TRBD1 (6 bases). CDR3 size: 12 residues. The germline V gene has CDR1 GTSNPN and CDR2 SVGIG (reference sequence). V was shortened by 5 bases and J by 5 bases, with 10 bases between the two germline ends. Here the CDR3 DNA reads TGTGCCTGGGGGGACACGCATCAGCCCCAGCATTTT. It translates to CAWGDTHQPQHF.

The chain is built from TRBV19 and TRBJ1-2, with D perhaps TRBD1 (6 bases). Germline V gene sequence: CDR1 LNHDA, CDR2 SQIVND (reference sequence). The V end was cut by 5 bases, the J end by 0 bases, with 13 bases between. The CDR3 totals 15 residues. CDR3 protein: CASSLRGLTNYGYTF. CDR3 nucleotide sequence: TGTGCCAGTAGTCTCAGGGGCTTGACTAACTATGGCTACACCTTC.

CDR3 nucleotide sequence: TGTGCCAGCAGCTTGGAGGCCCGTGGGGCAATATCCTCTGGGGCCAACGTCCTGACTTTC. Encoded protein: CASSLEARGAISSGANVLTF. The rearrangement uses TRBV5-5 and TRBJ2-6, with D possibly being TRBD1 (5 bases). The CDR3 loop spans 20 amino acids. Looked up from germline, CDR1 is SGHKS and CDR2 is YYEKEE (reference sequence). V gave up 0 bases and J gave up 0 bases, with 19 bases separating them.

The rearrangement links TRBV19 to TRBJ2-1; TRBD2 aligns across 10 bases. The CDR3 loop spans 14 amino acids. Germline CDR1 LNHDA, CDR2 SQIVND (reference sequence). With 5 bases clipped from V and 8 bases from J, the junction kept 6 bases outside the gene matches. The CDR3 spells CASSLIAGGHEQFF. In nucleotides, the CDR3 is TGTGCCAGTAGTCTAATAGCGGGAGGTCATGAGCAGTTCTTC. Looking up the rest from reference TRBV19 and TRBJ2-1 gives the full variable domain: DGGITQSPKYLFRKEGQNVTLSCEQNLNHDAMYWYRQDPGQGLRLIYYSQIVNDFQKGDIAEGYSVSREKKESFPLTVTSAQKNPTAFYLCASSLIAGGHEQFFGPGTRLTVL.

The V call is TRBV7-2, the J call TRBJ1-4; 7 nucleotides match TRBD1. This CDR3 comprises 14 residues. Trimming removed 6 bases from V and 5 bases from J; junction bases left unmatched: 6. CDR1 SGHTA and CDR2 FQGNSA come from the germline V gene. CDR3 sequence (DNA): TGTGCCAGCAGACCGGACAGGAGGAATGAAAAACTGTTTTTT. It translates to CASRPDRRNEKLFF.

The rearrangement joins TRBV11-2 to TRBJ2-7; unclear D gene. This CDR3 comprises 11 residues. Germline CDR1 is SGHAT and CDR2 is FQNNGV. Trimming left V 6 bases short and J 2 bases short, with 5 bases between. For the CDR3, the DNA is TGTGCCAGCAGTGGGCCCTACGAGCAGTACTTC. Encoded protein: CASSGPYEQYF. Together with reference TRBV11-2 and TRBJ2-7, the CDR3 gives the full variable domain: EAGVAQSPRYKIIEKRQSVAFWCNPISGHATLYWYQQILGQGPKLLIQFQNNGVVDDSQLPKDRFSAERLKGVDSTLKIQPAKLEDSAVYLCASSGPYEQYFGPGTRLTVT.

The gene calls are TRBV5-1 and TRBJ1-1; D not certain. The CDR3 sequence is 14 residues long. V was trimmed by 4 bases and J by 0 bases, leaving 10 bases between them. In germline, CDR1 is SGHRS, CDR2 YFSETQ. CDR3 nucleotides: TGCGCCAGCAGCGTACAGCTGATGAACACTGAAGCTTTCTTT. Protein sequence: CASSVQLMNTEAFF.

The genes are TRBV6-6 and TRBJ2-1; D gene ambiguous. The CDR3 extends over 12 amino acids. Per germline, CDR1 MNHNY and CDR2 SVGAGI (reference sequence). The germline V and J ends were trimmed by 8 bases and 0 bases, with 5 bases remaining between them. The CDR3 sequence: CASQYSYNEQFF. CDR3 coding DNA: TGTGCCAGCCAGTACTCCTACAATGAGCAGTTCTTC.

The CDR3 loop reads CASSSGTSGYNEQFF. The DNA for the CDR3 is TGTGCCAGCAGCTCAGGGACTAGCGGCTACAATGAGCAGTTCTTC. The V gene is TRBV11-3, the J gene TRBJ2-1; 11 nucleotides agree with TRBD2. The CDR3 spans 15 residues. Germline CDR1 is SGHNT and CDR2 is YENEEA. V lost 4 bases and J lost 3; bases outside the gene matches: 2.

This rearrangement joins TRBV2 to TRBJ2-1; TRBD2 aligns across 11 bases. This CDR3 comprises 17 residues. With 4 bases clipped from V and 5 bases from J, the junction kept 10 bases outside the gene matches. Germline CDR1 SNHLY, CDR2 FYNNEI. CDR3 DNA: TGTGCCAGCAGTGGTCCTAGCGGGGGGTACCTAGACAATGAGCAGTTCTTC. Amino acid sequence: CASSGPSGGYLDNEQFF.

By share of the sample, this clone is medium-sized. The chain recombines TRBV30 with TRBJ2-2, with no clear D. Trimming pared 5 bases from V and 1 base from J, leaving 8 bases between. CDR1 GTSNPN and CDR2 SVGIG come from the germline V gene (reference sequence). The CDR3 totals 13 residues. The CDR3 nucleotides are TGTGCCTGGTACCCAGAGAACACCGGGGAGCTGTTTTTT. This codes for CAWYPENTGELFF.

As for this clone: Its ends do not fully match the called genes, so a read error is possible. The rearrangement joins TRBV7-2 to TRBJ1-6; D unclear. The germline V gene has CDR1 SGHTA and CDR2 FQGNSA. The CDR3 totals 15 residues. The CDR3: CASSPRRTYNSPLHF. Here the CDR3 DNA reads TGTGCCAGCAGCCCCCGGAGGACCTACAATTCACCCCTCCACTTT.

This chain connects TRBV4-1 to TRBJ1-4, with unresolved D. From germline, CDR1 is MGHRA and CDR2 YSYEKL. The CDR3 loop spans 13 amino acids. With 1 base removed from V and 8 bases from J, the gap between germline ends came to 8 bases. Here the CDR3 reads CASSQGVREKLFF. The CDR3 coding sequence is TGCGCCAGCAGCCAAGGGGTAAGGGAAAAACTGTTTTTT.